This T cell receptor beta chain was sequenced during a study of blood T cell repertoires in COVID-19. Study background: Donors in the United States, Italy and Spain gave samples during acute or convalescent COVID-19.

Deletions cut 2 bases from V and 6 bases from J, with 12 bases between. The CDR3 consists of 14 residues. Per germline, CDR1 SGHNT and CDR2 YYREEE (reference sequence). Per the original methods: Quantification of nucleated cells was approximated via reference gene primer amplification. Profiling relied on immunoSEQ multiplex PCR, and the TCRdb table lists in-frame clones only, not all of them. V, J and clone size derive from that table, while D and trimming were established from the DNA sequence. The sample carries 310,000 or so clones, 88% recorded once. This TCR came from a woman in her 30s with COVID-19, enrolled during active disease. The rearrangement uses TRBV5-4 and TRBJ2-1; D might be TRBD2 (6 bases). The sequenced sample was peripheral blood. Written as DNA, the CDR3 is TGTGCCAGCAGCTTACTCCGGGAGCCCAATGAGCAGTTCTTC. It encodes CASSLLREPNEQFF.